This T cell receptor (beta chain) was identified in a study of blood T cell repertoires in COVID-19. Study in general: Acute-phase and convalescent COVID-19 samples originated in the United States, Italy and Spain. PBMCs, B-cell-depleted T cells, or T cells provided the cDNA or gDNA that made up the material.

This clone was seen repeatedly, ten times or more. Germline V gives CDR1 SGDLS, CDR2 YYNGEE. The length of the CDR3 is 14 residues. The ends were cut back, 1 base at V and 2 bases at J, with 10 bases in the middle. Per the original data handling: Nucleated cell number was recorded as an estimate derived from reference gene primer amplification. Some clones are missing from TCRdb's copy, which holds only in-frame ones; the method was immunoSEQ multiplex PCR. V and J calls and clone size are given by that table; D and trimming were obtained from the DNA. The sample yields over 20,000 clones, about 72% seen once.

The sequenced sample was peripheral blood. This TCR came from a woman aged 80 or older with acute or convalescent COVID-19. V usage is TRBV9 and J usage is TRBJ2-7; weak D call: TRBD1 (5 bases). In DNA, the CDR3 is TGTGCCAGCAGCGTACAGGGCGTTCCCTACGAGCAGTACTTC. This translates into CASSVQGVPYEQYF. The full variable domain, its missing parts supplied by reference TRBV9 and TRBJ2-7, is DSGVTQTPKHLITATGQRVTLRCSPRSGDLSVYWYQQSLDQGLQFLIQYYNGEERAKGNILERFSAQQFPDLHSELNLSSLELGDSALYFCASSVQGVPYEQYFGPGTRLTVT.